The 27 T cell receptor beta chains given below trace back to one sample, sequenced in a study of monozygotic twins with inflammatory bowel disease (dated by TCRdb to between 2018 and 2021). The library was built by means of 5' RACE. TCRdb records Illumina HiSeq 2500 as the sequencer. TCRdb reanalyzed the reads, keeping one entry per CDR3 protein sequence and omitting DNA. This specimen's table enumerates approximately 85,000 distinct CDR3 sequences. The top ten clones comprise 6.5% to 9% of the sample. Material: blood. The receptor source for this set is a human donor with ulcerative colitis or Crohn's disease, or a healthy co-twin of an affected twin (not recorded which).

V is TRBV20-1 and J is TRBJ1-1; TCRdb reports TRBD1, a call that lacks DNA to check it against. The germline V gene has CDR1 DFQATT and CDR2 SNEGSKA (reference sequence). CDR3 length: 14 residues. CDR3 protein: CSARPGQGAPLAFF.

V is TRBV3-1 and J is TRBJ2-7; TCRdb reports TRBD1, a call that lacks DNA to check it against. In germline, CDR1 is LGHDT, CDR2 YNNKEL (reference sequence). The CDR3 has 15 residues. CDR3 amino acids: CASTRAGARSYEQYF.

The chain links TRBV6-5 to TRBJ1-1. Germline V gene lookup returns CDR1 MNHEY and CDR2 SVGAGI. CDR3 length equals 15 residues. CDR3 protein: CASSYSGTLNTEAFF.

V usage is TRBV7-2 and J usage is TRBJ2-3. The germline gives CDR1 SGHTA, CDR2 FQGNSA. There are 16 residues in the CDR3. This chain's CDR3 is CASSLVPTGGTDTQYF.

The chain employs TRBV5-1 and TRBJ2-5; the D gene TCRdb calls, TRBD2, cannot be checked with no DNA. Germline V lookup: CDR1 SGHRS, CDR2 YFSETQ. The CDR3 extends over 14 amino acids. This CDR3 reads CASSFSGIQETQYF. Combining the CDR3 with reference TRBV5-1 and TRBJ2-5 gives the whole variable domain KAGVTQTPRYLIKTRGQQVTLSCSPISGHRSVSWYQQTPGQGLQFLFEYFSETQRNKGNFPGRFSGRQFSNSRSEMNVSTLELGDSALYLCASSFSGIQETQYFGPGTRLLVL.

V is TRBV6-5 and J is TRBJ2-7; TCRdb designates TRBD2, a call that cannot be tested without DNA. The germline CDR1 and CDR2 sequences are MNHEY and SVGAGI. The CDR3 spans 17 residues. This CDR3 is CASSYLPLAGGSYEQYF.

V is TRBV12-3 or TRBV12-4 and J is TRBJ1-3. CDR3 size: 14 residues. CDR3 loop: CASSFVTSGNTIYF.

The chain joins TRBV21-1 to TRBJ2-3. TRBV21-1 is listed as a pseudogene. This CDR3 has 16 amino acids. The CDR3 region is CASSKAEGASTDTQYF.

The rearrangement links TRBV4-1 to TRBJ1-1; the D gene TCRdb calls, TRBD1, cannot be checked with no DNA. Germline V gives CDR1 MGHRA, CDR2 YSYEKL. The CDR3 sequence is 17 residues long. The CDR3 spells CASSQGQLGRLNTEAFF.

The V and J genes are TRBV5-1 and TRBJ2-3. CDR3 length: 12 residues. CDR1 and CDR2 from the germline V gene are SGHRS and YFSETQ. CDR3: CASSFKTDTQYF.

The gene calls are TRBV20-1 and TRBJ1-6. Germline CDR1 is DFQATT and CDR2 is SNEGSKA (reference sequence). The CDR3 has 15 residues. The CDR3 reads CSAGDRGSDNSPLHF.

The rearrangement joins TRBV5-1 to TRBJ2-5; TCRdb reports TRBD1, a call that lacks DNA to check it against. The CDR3 is 14 amino acids. Germline loops: CDR1 SGHRS, CDR2 YFSETQ. This CDR3 is CASSWRTGIETQYF.

The CDR3 reads CASIDRLRAEAFF. J is TRBJ1-1 and V is TRBV7-9; the D call from TCRdb, TRBD1, cannot be confirmed without DNA. This CDR3 spans 13 amino acids. CDR1 is SEHNR, CDR2 FQNEAQ, per germline (reference sequence).

The V and J genes are TRBV6-6 and TRBJ1-1. Germline V gene lookup returns CDR1 MNHNY and CDR2 SVGAGI (reference sequence). The CDR3 extends over 13 amino acids. CDR3 in amino acids: CASSYKENTEAFF.

This chain uses TRBV7-9 with TRBJ1-1; TCRdb's D call, TRBD1, is unchecked because there is no DNA. Germline V gene lookup returns CDR1 SEHNR and CDR2 FQNEAQ (reference sequence). This CDR3 is built from 14 residues. The CDR3 is CASSRERGLTEAFF.

The chain recombines TRBV20-1 with TRBJ2-3; absent DNA, TCRdb's TRBD2 call cannot be checked. Germline CDR1 reads DFQATT; CDR2 reads SNEGSKA (reference sequence). This CDR3 contains 15 residues. The CDR3 loop is CSARPGGAYTDTQYF.

This sequence joins TRBV20-1 and TRBJ1-5; TCRdb gives TRBD1 as the D gene, but with no DNA this cannot be confirmed. The CDR3 has 13 amino acids. Germline loops: CDR1 DFQATT, CDR2 SNEGSKA (reference sequence). CDR3: CSTQTGRNQPQHF.

The chain employs TRBV5-1 and TRBJ2-3; TCRdb outputs TRBD2, but without DNA this stays unchecked. This CDR3 has 17 amino acids. Per the germline V gene, CDR1 is SGHRS and CDR2 is YFSETQ. The CDR3 here is CASSPPHLAGGTDTQYF.

CDR3 residues: CASSLGGVDDEQYF. The chain recombines TRBV5-1 with TRBJ2-7; TCRdb gives TRBD1 as the D gene, but with no DNA this cannot be confirmed. From germline, CDR1 is SGHRS and CDR2 YFSETQ. The CDR3 runs 14 residues.

The CDR3 reads CASSSRWGLYGYTF. The chain is built from TRBV5-4 and TRBJ1-2; lacking DNA, the TRBD1 call made by TCRdb goes unchecked. The V gene's germline CDR1 is SGHNT and CDR2 YYREEE (reference sequence). This CDR3 region has 14 residues.

The chain recombines TRBV5-1 with TRBJ2-7; TCRdb selects TRBD1, and the lack of DNA leaves this call unchecked. The germline V gene has CDR1 SGHRS and CDR2 YFSETQ. There are 17 residues in the CDR3. The CDR3 sequence: CASRRTLRTAESYEQYF.

The chain carries TRBV20-1 and TRBJ2-1; the D gene TCRdb calls, TRBD1, cannot be checked with no DNA. CDR3 length: 15 residues. Germline CDR1 reads DFQATT; CDR2 reads SNEGSKA (reference sequence). The CDR3 loop reads CSAGGQEIRYNEQFF.

The V call is TRBV18, the J call TRBJ2-1; TCRdb indicates TRBD1, and absent DNA this call remains unverified. The CDR3 length is 13 residues. Germline V gives CDR1 KGHSH, CDR2 LQKENI. The CDR3 sequence is CASSSGGNNEQFF.

The chain couples TRBV20-1 to TRBJ1-5. The CDR3 has 15 residues. From germline, CDR1 is DFQATT and CDR2 SNEGSKA (reference sequence). The CDR3 loop is CSARDFQFSEGPQHF.

This rearrangement joins TRBV6-1 to TRBJ1-1; TCRdb calls TRBD1, which cannot be checked without DNA. The germline gives CDR1 MNHNS, CDR2 SASEGT. The CDR3 is made up of 14 amino acids. The CDR3 loop reads CASRGGAQNTEAFF.

V and J are TRBV5-4 and TRBJ2-2. This CDR3 contains 13 residues. The V gene's germline CDR1 is SGHNT and CDR2 YYREEE (reference sequence). The CDR3 loop is CASSLDGTGELFF.

The chain links TRBV2 to TRBJ2-5. CDR3 length equals 12 residues. The V gene's germline CDR1 is SNHLY and CDR2 FYNNEI. The CDR3 here is CASSSLQETQYF. Together with reference TRBV2 and TRBJ2-5, the CDR3 gives the full variable domain: EPEVTQTPSHQVTQMGQEVILRCVPISNHLYFYWYRQILGQKVEFLVSFYNNEISEKSEIFDDQFSVERPDGSNFTLKIRSTKLEDSAMYFCASSSLQETQYFGPGTRLLVL.